These 24 T cell receptor beta chains originate from one sample sequenced in a study of cytomegalovirus exposure and HLA in healthy donors. Vbeta (60) and Jbeta (13) primers were used in the PCR. Assay: immunoSEQ multiplex PCR; the TCRdb copy retains only in-frame clones and omits some. The table lists hundreds of thousands of clones, around 76% of them singletons. Sequences were obtained from PBMCs. These TCRs come from a man in his forties or fifties in good health and CMV-seropositive.

This clone appeared a few times. The chain employs TRBV7-2 and TRBJ1-2; D unresolved. Trimming took 1 base from V and 4 from J, leaving 4 bases between them. Germline assignment: CDR1 SGHTA and CDR2 FQGNSA. The CDR3 has 12 amino acids. The CDR3 nucleotides are TGTGCCAGCAGCTTAGTCGGCTATGGCTACACCTTC. The encoded protein is CASSLVGYGYTF.

This chain joins TRBV19 and TRBJ2-7, with 8 positions matching TRBD1. The CDR3 runs 14 residues. CDR1 and CDR2 from the germline V gene are LNHDA and SQIVND (reference sequence). The junction had 6 bases not matched to a gene; V was cut back by 6 bases and J by 2 bases. The CDR3 protein is CASSPGTGAYEQYF. In DNA form, the CDR3 reads TGTGCCAGTAGCCCCGGGACAGGAGCCTACGAGCAGTACTTC.

The J gene is TRBJ1-1, the V gene TRBV29-1; 8 bases are shared with TRBD1. Germline CDR1 reads SQVTM; CDR2 reads ANQGSEA. The CDR3 sequence is 13 residues long. The ends lost 7 bases at V and 1 base at J; junction bases unmatched: 5. The CDR3 is CSARQGSNTEAFF. CDR3 nucleotide sequence: TGCAGCGCCAGACAGGGGTCGAACACTGAAGCTTTCTTT. The whole variable domain, filled in from reference TRBV29-1 and TRBJ1-1, reads SAVISQKPSRDICQRGTSLTIQCQVDSQVTMMFWYRQQPGQSLTLIATANQGSEATYESGFVIDKFPISRPNLTFSTLTVSNMSPEDSSIYLCSARQGSNTEAFFGQGTRLTVV.

The genes are TRBV18 and TRBJ2-7; 11 nucleotides agree with TRBD2. Germline CDR1 is KGHSH and CDR2 is LQKENI. The CDR3 has 14 residues. The V gene end was trimmed by 5 bases and the J gene end by 2 bases; junction bases not matched to a gene: 2. CDR3 coding DNA: TGTGCCAGCTCAGTAGCGGGAGGGACCTACGAGCAGTACGTC. Translated, it gives CASSVAGGTYEQYV.

CDR3 sequence reads: CASSGQGVQPQHF. DNA for the CDR3: TGTGCCAGCAGTGGACAGGGGGTCCAGCCCCAGCATTTT. J is TRBJ1-5 and V is TRBV2, with 9 bases lining up with TRBD1. The junction had 2 bases not matched to a gene; V was cut back by 4 bases and J by 7 bases. This CDR3 is built from 13 residues. CDR1 SNHLY and CDR2 FYNNEI come from the germline V gene.

The J gene is TRBJ2-3, the V gene TRBV12-5, with D hard to call. The CDR3 is 13 amino acids. V dropped 1 base and J dropped 6 bases, with 8 bases sitting between them. Germline V CDR1 and CDR2: LGHNT, FRNRAP. The CDR3 nucleotides read TGTGCTAGTGGTTTGGGTCCTCCGGATACGCAGTATTTT. It translates to CASGLGPPDTQYF.

This sequence joins TRBV6-1 and TRBJ2-3, with 10 bases that match TRBD2. With V trimmed by 11 bases and J by 6 bases, 8 bases remained unmatched. Germline CDR1 MNHNS, CDR2 SASEGT. This CDR3 is 13 amino acids long. The CDR3 region is CAGEGLALDTQYF. The CDR3 region has the DNA TGTGCCGGTGAGGGACTAGCGTTGGATACGCAGTATTTT.

The chain joins TRBV7-9 to TRBJ2-7, with 10 nucleotides matching TRBD1. CDR1 SEHNR and CDR2 FQNEAQ come from the germline V gene (reference sequence). V lost 5 bases to trimming and J lost 2 bases; unmatched junction nucleotides: 9. The length of the CDR3 is 16 residues. The CDR3 spells CASSPTLGTGAYEQYF. The CDR3 coding sequence is TGTGCCAGCAGCCCAACTCTCGGGACAGGGGCCTACGAGCAGTACTTC.

The chain links TRBV6-4 to TRBJ2-2; a weak D match, TRBD2 (5 bases). CDR3 length equals 17 residues. Germline assignment: CDR1 MRHNA and CDR2 SNTAGT. Trimming removed 4 bases from V and 3 bases from J, with 18 bases in between. The CDR3 DNA reads as TGTGCCAGCAGTGCCCTTTTTGCGGGTAGAGACACCGGGGAGCTGTTTTTT. Translated: CASSALFAGRDTGELFF.

This clone was detected only once. The rearrangement joins TRBV11-3 to TRBJ2-7, with 10 bases that match TRBD2. The CDR3 loop spans 16 amino acids. Germline loops: CDR1 SGHNT, CDR2 YENEEA. The V and J ends lost 4 bases and 2 bases, in that order; junction bases with no gene match: 8. Here the CDR3 reads CASSSSSGRTPYEQYV. CDR3 coding DNA: TGTGCCAGCAGCTCCTCTAGCGGGAGAACCCCCTACGAGCAGTACGTC.

The chain recombines TRBV28 with TRBJ1-5, with D maybe TRBD1 (5 bases). Germline-derived CDR1 and CDR2 are MDHEN and SYDVKM. The CDR3 is made up of 13 amino acids. V was pared by 8 bases and J by 5 bases, with 13 bases between. CDR3 sequence (DNA): TGTGCCAGCGGGGGACTATCTTATCAGCCCCAGCATTTT. It yields the protein CASGGLSYQPQHF.

V gene TRBV30 combines with J gene TRBJ2-1; 10 nucleotides agree with TRBD1. Per germline, CDR1 GTSNPN and CDR2 SVGIG (reference sequence). The CDR3 length is 14 residues. The V gene end was trimmed by 3 bases and the J gene end by 9 bases; junction bases not matched to a gene: 8. The CDR3 spells CAWSDRQGAREQFF. The CDR3 DNA sequence: TGTGCCTGGAGCGATCGACAGGGGGCGCGTGAGCAGTTCTTC.

The J gene is TRBJ2-5, the V gene TRBV10-1; 7 nucleotides line up with TRBD2. Looked up from germline, CDR1 is WNHNN and CDR2 is SYGVQD (reference sequence). The CDR3 is made up of 14 amino acids. J was trimmed by 3 bases and V by 3 bases; bases with no gene match: 4. CDR3 protein: CASSETSVEETQYF. DNA of the CDR3: TGCGCCAGCAGTGAAACTAGCGTTGAAGAGACCCAGTACTTC.

The CDR3 loop is CASSVEAVPYNEQFF. For the CDR3, the DNA is TGTGCCAGCAGCGTAGAAGCGGTACCCTACAATGAGCAGTTCTTC. V usage is TRBV9 and J usage is TRBJ2-1; D may be TRBD2 (5 bases). The ends were cut back, 0 bases at V and 2 bases at J, with 9 bases in the middle. The CDR3 loop spans 15 amino acids. Germline V gene sequence: CDR1 SGDLS, CDR2 YYNGEE.

This sequence joins TRBV5-1 and TRBJ2-1; D is unclear. The CDR3 runs 12 residues. Germline V gives CDR1 SGHRS, CDR2 YFSETQ. The V end was cut by 1 base, the J end by 10 bases, with 9 bases between. The CDR3 loop reads CASSLSGGEQFF. CDR3 nucleotide sequence: TGCGCCAGCAGCTTGTCGGGTGGGGAGCAGTTCTTC.

To note about this clone: One end of the junction is discordant with germline, which a read error may explain. The CDR3, as DNA: TGTGCCAGCAGTCTATCGATAGCGGGAGGAACAGATACGCAGTATTTT. Translation: CASSLSIAGGTDTQYF. V gene TRBV27 combines with J gene TRBJ2-3; 10 bases fit TRBD2. CDR1 MNHEY and CDR2 SMNVEV come from the germline V gene (reference sequence). The CDR3 has 16 residues.

The chain employs TRBV7-3 and TRBJ2-2; 7 bases align to TRBD1. Germline V lookup: CDR1 SGHTA, CDR2 FQGTGA. Losses at the gene ends were 5 bases for V and 6 bases for J; bases not matched to a gene: 9. CDR3 length: 15 residues. CDR3 bases: TGTGCCAGCAGCGTACAGGGGCCTGGAGCCGGGGAGCTGTTTTTT. Its translation: CASSVQGPGAGELFF.

The chain has TRBV4-2 and TRBJ1-3; 7 positions agree with TRBD1. This CDR3 is built from 14 residues. J lost 6 bases, V lost 1 base, and 3 bases had no gene match. The germline V gene has CDR1 LGHNA and CDR2 YNFKEQ. The CDR3 reads CASSQGQGVNTIYF. The CDR3 region has the DNA TGTGCCAGCAGCCAAGGACAGGGTGTAAACACCATATATTTT.

This clone was picked up one time. The V gene is TRBV27, the J gene TRBJ1-1; D is perhaps TRBD1 (5 bases). This CDR3 has 12 amino acids. The V end lost 4 bases, the J end lost 7 bases, and 10 bases lay between the germline ends. Germline CDR1 reads MNHEY; CDR2 reads SMNVEV (reference sequence). The CDR3 sequence is CASSYSGNEAFF. CDR3 nucleotide sequence: TGTGCCAGCAGTTACTCAGGGAATGAAGCTTTCTTT.

J is TRBJ2-2 and V is TRBV29-1; 9 bases map to TRBD2. CDR3 length: 17 residues. Germline lookup yields CDR1 SQVTM and CDR2 ANQGSEA. V lost 2 bases, J lost 4 bases, and 11 bases stayed unmatched. In DNA, the CDR3 is TGCAGCGTTGAAAAGGGGCTAGCGGGATATGGCACCGGGGAGCTGTTTTTT. As protein: CSVEKGLAGYGTGELFF.

The V and J genes are TRBV7-6 and TRBJ1-2, with TRBD1 identical over 9 bases. After removal of 5 bases from V and 5 bases from J, the junction contained 6 bases not matched to a gene. Looked up from germline, CDR1 is SGHVS and CDR2 is FNYEAQ. This CDR3 has 14 amino acids. The CDR3 nucleotides are TGTGCCAGCAGCGGGGGACAGGGAGGATATGGCTACACCTTC. Translated, it gives CASSGGQGGYGYTF. The full variable domain, rest sourced from reference TRBV7-6 and TRBJ1-2, is GAGVSQSPRYKVTKRGQDVALRCDPISGHVSLYWYRQALGQGPEFLTYFNYEAQQDKSGLPNDRFSAERPEGSISTLTIQRTEQRDSAMYRCASSGGQGGYGYTFGSGTRLTVV.

The chain links TRBV10-3 to TRBJ1-5; weak D call: TRBD1 (5 bases). Trimming took off 8 bases at V and 2 bases at J, with 16 bases between the two ends. The CDR3 runs to 15 residues. CDR1 ENHRY and CDR2 SYGVKD come from the germline V gene. The CDR3 coding sequence is TGTGCCATCGGGGGTCTGGGGGGGGGCAATCAGCCCCAGCATTTT. As protein: CAIGGLGGGNQPQHF.

The chain joins TRBV19 to TRBJ1-2, with D unclear. V was clipped by 3 bases and J by 2 bases, with 7 bases between them. This CDR3 is 13 amino acids long. Germline CDR1 LNHDA, CDR2 SQIVND (reference sequence). Written as DNA, the CDR3 is TGTGCCAGTAGTATCAGGATCAACTATGGCTACACCTTC. Translating gives CASSIRINYGYTF.

The gene calls are TRBV6-6 and TRBJ1-5; possible D gene TRBD1, 6 bases. The V end lost 2 bases, the J end lost 7 bases, and 9 bases lay between the germline ends. Germline lookup yields CDR1 MNHNY and CDR2 SVGAGI (reference sequence). This CDR3 is built from 13 residues. CDR3 protein: CASSYGGLQPQHF. The CDR3 region has the DNA TGTGCCAGCAGTTACGGGGGCTTGCAGCCCCAGCATTTT.